These 8 T cell receptor beta chains were all obtained from the same sample, sequenced in a study of shared clonotypes between healthy human individuals. Naive CD8 cells lacked CD45RO and underwent positive selection for CCR7, leaving out terminally differentiated effector memory CD45RA+ cells. Some clones are missing from TCRdb's copy, which holds only in-frame ones; the method was immunoSEQ multiplex PCR. Of about 2 million clones listed, about 95% are singletons. The sequencing sample was made of naive CD8+ T cells sorted from blood. These receptors all come from a man aged 18-30 years in good health.

The chain uses TRBV29-1 and TRBJ1-1; D is undetermined. This CDR3 region has 12 residues. CDR1 and CDR2 (germline): SQVTM, ANQGSEA. V gave up 4 bases and J gave up 4 bases, with 10 bases separating them. The CDR3 coding sequence is TGCAGCGTTGGAAGGGCGAGCACTGAAGCTTTCTTT. This gives the protein CSVGRASTEAFF.

The genes are TRBV4-3 and TRBJ2-5; D may be TRBD1 (6 bases). V was clipped by 0 bases and J by 3 bases, with 17 bases between them. Germline CDR1 LGHNA, CDR2 YSLEER. The CDR3 loop spans 17 amino acids. The CDR3 loop is CASSQDHGGLLEETQYF. In DNA form, the CDR3 reads TGCGCCAGCAGCCAAGATCATGGGGGCTTACTGGAAGAGACCCAGTACTTC.

This clone was detected only once. The same CDR3 arises from other DNA sequences in this sample as well. The chain couples TRBV9 to TRBJ2-5; D might be TRBD1 or TRBD2, each matching 5 bases. This CDR3 is 14 amino acids long. V was cut by 0 bases and J by 1 base, with 7 bases left in between. CDR1 and CDR2 (germline): SGDLS, YYNGEE. CDR3 in amino acids: CASSVAGAQETQYF. Written as DNA, the CDR3 is TGTGCCAGCAGCGTAGCCGGGGCCCAAGAGACCCAGTACTTC.

This chain uses TRBV5-1 with TRBJ2-1; 8 bases agree with TRBD1. The CDR3 runs 17 residues. V gave up 1 base and J gave up 0 bases; unmatched junction bases: 6. Germline V CDR1 and CDR2: SGHRS, YFSETQ. The CDR3 DNA reads as TGCGCCAGCAGCTTGCGGGCAGGGGGCGACTCCTACAATGAGCAGTTCTTC. Translating it yields CASSLRAGGDSYNEQFF.

This clone was observed a single time. The rearrangement joins TRBV4-1 to TRBJ2-1, with 10 bases aligning to TRBD2. Germline-derived CDR1 and CDR2 are MGHRA and YSYEKL. V lost 4 bases to trimming and J lost 2 bases; unmatched junction nucleotides: 8. This CDR3 has 17 amino acids. The CDR3 bases are TGCGCCAGCAGCCGCGGACTAGCGGTTCTAGCCTACAATGAGCAGTTCTTC. This gives the protein CASSRGLAVLAYNEQFF.

The rearrangement uses TRBV11-2 and TRBJ2-7; D tentatively reads TRBD1 or TRBD2 (6 bases each). V was pared by 5 bases and J by 7 bases, with 21 bases between. The CDR3 runs 15 residues. CDR1 is SGHAT, CDR2 FQNNGV, per germline. CDR3 in amino acids: CASSAEGGGWWEQYF. The CDR3 DNA reads as TGTGCCAGCAGCGCAGAGGGGGGCGGCTGGTGGGAGCAGTACTTC.

The chain has TRBV10-2 and TRBJ1-2, with a possible D match to TRBD1 (6 bases). The CDR3 consists of 12 residues. Trimming left V 10 bases short and J 4 bases short, with 13 bases between. Germline loops: CDR1 WSHSY, CDR2 SAAADI. CDR3 residues: CATKQGFYGYTF. In nucleotides, the CDR3 is TGCGCCACCAAACAGGGTTTCTATGGCTACACCTTC.

J is TRBJ2-7 and V is TRBV9; D gene uncertain. Germline-derived CDR1 and CDR2 are SGDLS and YYNGEE. V shed 0 bases and J shed 0 bases, with 7 bases lying between them. The CDR3 length is 14 residues. CDR3 sequence (DNA): TGTGCCAGCAGCGTAGCGGAAATCTCCTACGAGCAGTACTTC. This codes for CASSVAEISYEQYF.